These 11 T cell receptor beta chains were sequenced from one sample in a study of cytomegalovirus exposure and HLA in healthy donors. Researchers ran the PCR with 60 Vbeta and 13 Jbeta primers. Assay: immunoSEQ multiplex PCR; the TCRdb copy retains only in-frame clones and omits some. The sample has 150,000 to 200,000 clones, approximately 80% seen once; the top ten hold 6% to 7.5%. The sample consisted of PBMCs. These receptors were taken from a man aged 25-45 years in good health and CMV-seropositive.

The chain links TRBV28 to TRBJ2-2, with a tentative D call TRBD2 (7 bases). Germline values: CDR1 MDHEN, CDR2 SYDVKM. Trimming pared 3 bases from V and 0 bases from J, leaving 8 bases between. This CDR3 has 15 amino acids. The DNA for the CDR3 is TGTGCCAGCAGTTTCGGGGGGCCGAACACCGGGGAGCTGTTTTTT. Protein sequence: CASSFGGPNTGELFF.

CDR3 nucleotides: TGTGCCAGCAGCCCTCACCAGCGCCCCGAGCAGTACTTC. Protein: CASSPHQRPEQYF. The chain uses TRBV6-5 and TRBJ2-7, with no clear D. V was cut by 6 bases and J by 6 bases, with 15 bases left in between. CDR3 length equals 13 residues. Germline-derived CDR1 and CDR2 are MNHEY and SVGAGI.

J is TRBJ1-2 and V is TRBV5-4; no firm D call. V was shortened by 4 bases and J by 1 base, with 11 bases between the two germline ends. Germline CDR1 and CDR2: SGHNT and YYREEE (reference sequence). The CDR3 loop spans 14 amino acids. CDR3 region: CASSAGTINYGYTF. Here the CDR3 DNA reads TGTGCCAGCAGCGCAGGTACCATTAACTATGGCTACACCTTC.

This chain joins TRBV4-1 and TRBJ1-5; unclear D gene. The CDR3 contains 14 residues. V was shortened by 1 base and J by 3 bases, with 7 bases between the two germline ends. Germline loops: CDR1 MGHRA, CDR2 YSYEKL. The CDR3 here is CASSQVGPNQPQHF. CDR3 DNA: TGCGCCAGCAGCCAAGTGGGCCCCAATCAGCCCCAGCATTTT.

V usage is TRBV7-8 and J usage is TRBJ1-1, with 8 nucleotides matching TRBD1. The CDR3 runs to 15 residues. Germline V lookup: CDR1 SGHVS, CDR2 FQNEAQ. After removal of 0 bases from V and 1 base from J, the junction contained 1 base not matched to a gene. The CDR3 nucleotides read TGTGCCAGCAGCTTAGCCGGGACAGGGAACACTGAAGCTTTCTTT. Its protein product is CASSLAGTGNTEAFF.

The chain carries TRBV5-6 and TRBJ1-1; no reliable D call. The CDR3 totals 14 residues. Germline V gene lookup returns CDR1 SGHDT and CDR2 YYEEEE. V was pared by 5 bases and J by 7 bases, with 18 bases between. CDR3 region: CASRKEGGTYEAFF. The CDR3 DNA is TGTGCCAGCAGAAAGGAAGGAGGTACTTATGAAGCTTTCTTT.

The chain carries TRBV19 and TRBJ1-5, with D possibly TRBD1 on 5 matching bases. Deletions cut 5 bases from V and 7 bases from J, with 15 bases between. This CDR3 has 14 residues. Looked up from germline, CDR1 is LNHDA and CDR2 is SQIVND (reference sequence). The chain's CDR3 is CASSSGHRGQPQHF. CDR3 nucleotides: TGTGCCAGTAGTTCAGGACACCGGGGGCAGCCCCAGCATTTT.

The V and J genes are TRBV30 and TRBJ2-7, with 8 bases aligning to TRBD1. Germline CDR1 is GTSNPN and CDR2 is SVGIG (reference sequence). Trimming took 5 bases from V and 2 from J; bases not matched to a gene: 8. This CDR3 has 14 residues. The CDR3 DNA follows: TGTGCCTGGGACAGGGGCTCCCCGACCTACGAGCAGTACTTC. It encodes CAWDRGSPTYEQYF. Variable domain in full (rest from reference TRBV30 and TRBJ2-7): SQTIHQWPATLVQPVGSPLSLECTVEGTSNPNLYWYRQAAGRGLQLLFYSVGIGQISSEVPQNLSASRPQDRQFILSSKKLLLSDSGFYLCAWDRGSPTYEQYFGPGTRLTVT.

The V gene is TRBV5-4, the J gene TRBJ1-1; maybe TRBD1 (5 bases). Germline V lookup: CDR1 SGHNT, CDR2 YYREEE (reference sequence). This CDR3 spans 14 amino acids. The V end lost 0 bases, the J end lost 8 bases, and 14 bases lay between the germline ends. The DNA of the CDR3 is TGTGCCAGCAGCTTGGACCTTAGTTGGACAGAAGCTTTCTTT. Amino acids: CASSLDLSWTEAFF.

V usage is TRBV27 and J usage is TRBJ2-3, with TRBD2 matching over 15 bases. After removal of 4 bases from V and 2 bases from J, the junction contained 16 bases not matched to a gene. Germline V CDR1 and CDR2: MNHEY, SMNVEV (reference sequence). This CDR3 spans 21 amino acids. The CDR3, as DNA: TGTGCCAGCAGTTCCGACCCCCGTCGGACTAGCGGGAGGGGGCTCACAGATACGCAGTATTTT. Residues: CASSSDPRRTSGRGLTDTQYF.

Here the CDR3 DNA reads TGTGCCAGCAGCCCAGGACTAGCGGACTCCTACGAGCAGTACTTC. It specifies CASSPGLADSYEQYF. The gene calls are TRBV7-8 and TRBJ2-7, with 10 bases fitting TRBD2. The length of the CDR3 is 15 residues. V lost 5 bases to trimming and J lost 0 bases; unmatched junction nucleotides: 4. The V gene's germline CDR1 is SGHVS and CDR2 FQNEAQ. Drawing the rest from reference TRBV7-8 and TRBJ2-7, the complete variable domain is GAGVSQSPRYKVAKRGQDVALRCDPISGHVSLFWYQQALGQGPEFLTYFQNEAQLDKSGLPSDRFFAERPEGSVSTLKIQRTQQEDSAVYLCASSPGLADSYEQYFGPGTRLTVT.